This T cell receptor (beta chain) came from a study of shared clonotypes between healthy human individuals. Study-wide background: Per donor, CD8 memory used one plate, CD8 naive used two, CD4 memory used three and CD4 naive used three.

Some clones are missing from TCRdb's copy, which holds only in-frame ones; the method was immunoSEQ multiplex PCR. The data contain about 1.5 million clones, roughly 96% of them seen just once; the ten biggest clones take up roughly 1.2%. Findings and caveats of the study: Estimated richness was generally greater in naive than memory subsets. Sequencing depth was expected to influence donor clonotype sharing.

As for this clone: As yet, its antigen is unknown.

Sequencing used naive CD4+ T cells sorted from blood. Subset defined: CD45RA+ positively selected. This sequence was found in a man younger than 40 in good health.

CDR3: CASSTRDRTGGTQYF. CDR3 DNA sequence: TGCGCCAGCAGCACGCGAGACAGGACCGGAGGGACCCAGTACTTC. The chain combines TRBV5-1 with TRBJ2-5; perhaps TRBD1 as D (6 bases). The length of the CDR3 is 15 residues. The germline V gene has CDR1 SGHRS and CDR2 YFSETQ. V was shortened by 4 bases and J by 7 bases, with 20 bases between the two germline ends.